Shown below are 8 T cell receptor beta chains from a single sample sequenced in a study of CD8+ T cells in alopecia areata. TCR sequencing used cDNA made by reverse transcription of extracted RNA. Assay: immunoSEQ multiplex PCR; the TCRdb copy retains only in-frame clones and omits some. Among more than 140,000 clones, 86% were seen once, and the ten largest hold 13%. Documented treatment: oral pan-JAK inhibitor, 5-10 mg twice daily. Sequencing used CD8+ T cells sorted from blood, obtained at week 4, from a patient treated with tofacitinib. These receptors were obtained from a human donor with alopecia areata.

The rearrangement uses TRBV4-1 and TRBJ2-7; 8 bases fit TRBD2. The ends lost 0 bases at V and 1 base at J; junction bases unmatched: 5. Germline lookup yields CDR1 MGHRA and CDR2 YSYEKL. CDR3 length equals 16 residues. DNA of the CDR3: TGCGCCAGCAGCCAAGAAGCAGCGGGAGCGTCCTACGAGCAGTACTTC. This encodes CASSQEAAGASYEQYF.

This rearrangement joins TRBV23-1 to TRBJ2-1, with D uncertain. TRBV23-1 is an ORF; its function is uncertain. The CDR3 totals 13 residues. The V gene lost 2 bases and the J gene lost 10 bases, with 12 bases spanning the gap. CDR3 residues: CASSQLGLQEQFF. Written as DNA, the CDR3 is TGCGCCAGCAGTCAACTTGGCCTCCAGGAGCAGTTCTTC.

The CDR3 sequence: CASLDYQETQYF. CDR3 DNA sequence: TGTGCCAGCCTGGACTACCAAGAGACCCAGTACTTC. V gene TRBV2 combines with J gene TRBJ2-5; possible D gene TRBD2, 5 bases. The germline V gene has CDR1 SNHLY and CDR2 FYNNEI. The CDR3 sequence is 12 residues long. The V end lost 8 bases, the J end lost 0 bases, and 7 bases lay between the germline ends.

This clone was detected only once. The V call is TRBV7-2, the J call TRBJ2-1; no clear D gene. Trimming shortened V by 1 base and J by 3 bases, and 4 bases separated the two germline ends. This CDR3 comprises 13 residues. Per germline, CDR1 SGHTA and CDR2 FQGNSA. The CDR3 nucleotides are TGTGCCAGCAGCTTAGTTGACTACAATGAGCAGTTCTTC. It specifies CASSLVDYNEQFF.

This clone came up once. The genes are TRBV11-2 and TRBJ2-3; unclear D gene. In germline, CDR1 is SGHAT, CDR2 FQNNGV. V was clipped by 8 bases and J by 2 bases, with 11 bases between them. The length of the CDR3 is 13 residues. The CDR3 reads CASVGPSTDTQYF. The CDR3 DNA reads TGTGCCAGCGTGGGTCCGTCCACAGATACGCAGTATTTT. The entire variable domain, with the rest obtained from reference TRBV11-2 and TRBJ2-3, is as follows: EAGVAQSPRYKIIEKRQSVAFWCNPISGHATLYWYQQILGQGPKLLIQFQNNGVVDDSQLPKDRFSAERLKGVDSTLKIQPAKLEDSAVYLCASVGPSTDTQYFGPGTRLTVL.

The CDR3 coding sequence is TGTGCCAGCAGTCCCAGGTGGCTCGAAAAACTGTTTTTT. Translation: CASSPRWLEKLFF. The chain couples TRBV25-1 to TRBJ1-4; D is unresolved. V was clipped by 5 bases and J by 8 bases, with 12 bases between them. The CDR3 is 13 residues long. Germline assignment: CDR1 MGHDK and CDR2 SYGVNS.

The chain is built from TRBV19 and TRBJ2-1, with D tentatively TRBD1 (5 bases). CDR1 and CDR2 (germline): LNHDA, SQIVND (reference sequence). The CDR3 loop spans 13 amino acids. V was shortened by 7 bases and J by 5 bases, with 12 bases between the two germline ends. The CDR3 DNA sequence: TGTGCCAGTAACCTTTTAGGGGACAATGAGCAGTTCTTC. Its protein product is CASNLLGDNEQFF.

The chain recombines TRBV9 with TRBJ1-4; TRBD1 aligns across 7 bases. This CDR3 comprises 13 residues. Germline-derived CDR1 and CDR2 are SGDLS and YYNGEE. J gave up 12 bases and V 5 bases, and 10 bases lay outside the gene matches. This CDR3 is CASSATGASELFF. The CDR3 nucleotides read TGTGCCAGCAGTGCAACAGGGGCCTCCGAACTGTTTTTT.